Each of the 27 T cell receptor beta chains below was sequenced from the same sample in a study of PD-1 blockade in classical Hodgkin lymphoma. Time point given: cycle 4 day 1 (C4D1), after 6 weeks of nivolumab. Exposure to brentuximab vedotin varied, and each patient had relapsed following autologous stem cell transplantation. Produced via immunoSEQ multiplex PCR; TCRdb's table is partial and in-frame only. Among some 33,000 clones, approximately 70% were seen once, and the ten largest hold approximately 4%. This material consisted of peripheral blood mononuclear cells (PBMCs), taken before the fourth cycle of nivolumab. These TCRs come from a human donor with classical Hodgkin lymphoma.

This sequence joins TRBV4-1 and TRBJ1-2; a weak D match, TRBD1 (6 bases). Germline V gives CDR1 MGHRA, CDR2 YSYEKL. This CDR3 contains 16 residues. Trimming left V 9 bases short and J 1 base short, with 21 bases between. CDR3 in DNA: TGCGCCAGTCATCAAGGGGGGGGCTGGGGTAACTATGGCTACACCTTC. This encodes CASHQGGGWGNYGYTF.

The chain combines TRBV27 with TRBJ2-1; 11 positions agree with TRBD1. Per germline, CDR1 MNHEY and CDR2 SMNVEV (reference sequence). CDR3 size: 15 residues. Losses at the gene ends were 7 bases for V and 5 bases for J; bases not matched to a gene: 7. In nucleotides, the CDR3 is TGTGCCAGCAATGGTGGGACAGGGGGAAACAATGAGCAGTTCTTC. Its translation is CASNGGTGGNNEQFF.

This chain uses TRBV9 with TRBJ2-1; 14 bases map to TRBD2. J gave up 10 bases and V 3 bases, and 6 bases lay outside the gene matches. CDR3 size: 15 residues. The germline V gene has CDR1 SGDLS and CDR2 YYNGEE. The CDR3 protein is CASSEGTSGGGEQFF. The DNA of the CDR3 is TGTGCCAGCAGCGAGGGGACTAGCGGGGGAGGAGAGCAGTTCTTC.

The CDR3 loop reads CASSKINGMGEQYF. CDR3 DNA sequence: TGTGCCAGCAGCAAGATTAACGGGATGGGCGAGCAGTACTTC. V and J are TRBV11-1 and TRBJ2-7, with a tentative D call TRBD2 (5 bases). V was trimmed by 5 bases and J by 6 bases, leaving 17 bases between them. The CDR3 consists of 14 residues. The germline CDR1 and CDR2 sequences are SGHAT and FQDESV (reference sequence).

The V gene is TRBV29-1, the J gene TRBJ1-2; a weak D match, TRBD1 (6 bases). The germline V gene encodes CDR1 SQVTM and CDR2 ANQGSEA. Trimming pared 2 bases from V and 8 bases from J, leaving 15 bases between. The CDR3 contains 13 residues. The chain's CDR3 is CSVEIVVGGGYTF. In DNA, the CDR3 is TGCAGCGTTGAAATCGTCGTGGGGGGCGGCTACACCTTC.

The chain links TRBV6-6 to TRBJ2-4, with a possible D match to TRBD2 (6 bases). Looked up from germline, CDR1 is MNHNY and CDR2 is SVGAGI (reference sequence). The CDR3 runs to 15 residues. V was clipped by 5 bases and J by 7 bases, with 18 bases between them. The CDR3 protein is CASSPPGAQQNIQYF. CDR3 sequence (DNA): TGTGCCAGCAGTCCGCCGGGAGCCCAGCAGAACATTCAGTACTTC.

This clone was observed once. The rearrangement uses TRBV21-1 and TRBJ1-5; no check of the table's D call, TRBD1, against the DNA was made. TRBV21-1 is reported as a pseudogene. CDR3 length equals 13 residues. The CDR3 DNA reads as TGTGCCAGCGACAGTAATAGCAATCAGCCCCAGCATTTT. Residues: CASDSNSNQPQHF.

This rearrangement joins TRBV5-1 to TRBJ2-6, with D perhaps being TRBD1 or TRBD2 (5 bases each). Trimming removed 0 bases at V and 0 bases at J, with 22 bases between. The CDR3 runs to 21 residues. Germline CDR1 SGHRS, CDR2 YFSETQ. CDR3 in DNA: TGCGCCAGCAGCTTGGGTCGGCCTGTTGGAATGGGACCCTCTGGGGCCAACGTCCTGACTTTC. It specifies CASSLGRPVGMGPSGANVLTF.

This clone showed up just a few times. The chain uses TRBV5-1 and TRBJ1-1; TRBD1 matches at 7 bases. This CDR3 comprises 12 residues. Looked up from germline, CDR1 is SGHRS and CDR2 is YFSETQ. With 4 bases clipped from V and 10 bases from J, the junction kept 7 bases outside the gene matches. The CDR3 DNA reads TGCGCCAGCAGCCCATCGGGACAGTCAGCTTTCTTT. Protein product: CASSPSGQSAFF.

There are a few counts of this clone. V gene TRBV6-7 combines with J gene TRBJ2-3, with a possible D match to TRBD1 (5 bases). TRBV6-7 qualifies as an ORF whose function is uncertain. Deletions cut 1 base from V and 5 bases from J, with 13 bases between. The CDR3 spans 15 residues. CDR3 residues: CASSYFSVQGDTQYF. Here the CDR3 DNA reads TGTGCCAGCAGTTACTTTTCGGTTCAGGGAGATACGCAGTATTTT.

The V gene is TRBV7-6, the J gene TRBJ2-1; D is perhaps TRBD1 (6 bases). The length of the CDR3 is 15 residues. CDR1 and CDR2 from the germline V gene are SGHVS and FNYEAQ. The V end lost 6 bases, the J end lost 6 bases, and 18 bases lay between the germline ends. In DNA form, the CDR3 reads TGTGCCAGCAGTCCCAGGCGAGGGGGTGCCAATGAGCAGTTCTTC. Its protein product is CASSPRRGGANEQFF.

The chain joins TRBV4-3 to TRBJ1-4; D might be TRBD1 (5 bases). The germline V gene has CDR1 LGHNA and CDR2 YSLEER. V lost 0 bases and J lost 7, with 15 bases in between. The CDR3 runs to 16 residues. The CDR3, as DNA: TGCGCCAGCAGCCAAGATTTAGGAGGACACGGTGAAAAACTGTTTTTT. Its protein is CASSQDLGGHGEKLFF.

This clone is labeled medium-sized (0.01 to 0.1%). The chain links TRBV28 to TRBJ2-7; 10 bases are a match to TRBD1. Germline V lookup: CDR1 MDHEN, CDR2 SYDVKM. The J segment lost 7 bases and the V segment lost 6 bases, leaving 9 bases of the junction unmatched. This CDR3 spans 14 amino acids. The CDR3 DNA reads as TGTGCCAGCAGCCAAAGACAGGGGGCGTATGAGCAGTACTTC. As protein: CASSQRQGAYEQYF.

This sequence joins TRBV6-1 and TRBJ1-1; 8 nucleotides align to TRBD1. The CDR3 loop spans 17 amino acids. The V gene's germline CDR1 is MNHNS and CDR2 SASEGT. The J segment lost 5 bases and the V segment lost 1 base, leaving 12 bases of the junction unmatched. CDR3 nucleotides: TGTGCCAGCAGTGAAGACTACGGGGCAGGGGGCCGGACTGAAGCTTTCTTT. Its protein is CASSEDYGAGGRTEAFF.

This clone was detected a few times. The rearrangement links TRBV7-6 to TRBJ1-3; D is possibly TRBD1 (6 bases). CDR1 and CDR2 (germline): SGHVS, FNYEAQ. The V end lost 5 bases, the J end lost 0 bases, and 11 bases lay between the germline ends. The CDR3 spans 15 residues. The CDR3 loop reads CASSRGGHSGNTIYF. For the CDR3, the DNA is TGTGCCAGCAGCCGCGGGGGCCACTCTGGAAACACCATATATTTT.

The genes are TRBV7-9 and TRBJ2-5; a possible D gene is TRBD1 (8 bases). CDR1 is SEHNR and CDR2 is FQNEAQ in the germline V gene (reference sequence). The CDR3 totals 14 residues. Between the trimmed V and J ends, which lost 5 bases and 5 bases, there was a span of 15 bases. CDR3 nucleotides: TGTGCCAGCAGCCTCAGGGGGCGGGGGGAGACCCAGTACTTC. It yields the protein CASSLRGRGETQYF.

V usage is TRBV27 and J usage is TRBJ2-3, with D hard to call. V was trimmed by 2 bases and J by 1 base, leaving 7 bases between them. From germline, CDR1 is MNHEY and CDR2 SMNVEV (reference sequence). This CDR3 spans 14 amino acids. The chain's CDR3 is CASSLVAGTDTQYF. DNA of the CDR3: TGTGCCAGCAGTTTAGTTGCAGGCACAGATACGCAGTATTTT.

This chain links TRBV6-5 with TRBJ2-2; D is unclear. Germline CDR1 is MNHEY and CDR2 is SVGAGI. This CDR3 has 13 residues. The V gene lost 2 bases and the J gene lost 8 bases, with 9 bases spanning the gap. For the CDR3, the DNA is TGTGCCAGCAGTTACCAAGTGGCTGGGGAGCTGTTTTTT. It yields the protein CASSYQVAGELFF.

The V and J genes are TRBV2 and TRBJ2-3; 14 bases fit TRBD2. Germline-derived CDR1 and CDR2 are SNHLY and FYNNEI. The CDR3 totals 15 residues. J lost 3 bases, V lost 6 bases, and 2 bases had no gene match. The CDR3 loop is CASRGTSGRTDTQYF. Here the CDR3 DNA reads TGTGCCAGCAGGGGGACTAGCGGGAGAACAGATACGCAGTATTTT.

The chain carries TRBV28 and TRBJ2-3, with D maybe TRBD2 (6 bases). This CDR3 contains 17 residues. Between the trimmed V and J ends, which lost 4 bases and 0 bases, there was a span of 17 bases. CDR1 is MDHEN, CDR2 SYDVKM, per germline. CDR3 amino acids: CASSWVGSGLSTDTQYF. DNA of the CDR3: TGTGCCAGCAGTTGGGTTGGGAGCGGGCTTAGCACAGATACGCAGTATTTT.

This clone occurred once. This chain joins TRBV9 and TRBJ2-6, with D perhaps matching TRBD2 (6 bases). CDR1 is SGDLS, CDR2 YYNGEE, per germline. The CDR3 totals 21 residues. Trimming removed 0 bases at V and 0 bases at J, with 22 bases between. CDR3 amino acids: CASSVATSRNQALSGANVLTF. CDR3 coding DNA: TGTGCCAGCAGCGTAGCGACTAGTCGGAATCAAGCTCTCTCTGGGGCCAACGTCCTGACTTTC. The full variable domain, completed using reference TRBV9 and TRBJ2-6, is DSGVTQTPKHLITATGQRVTLRCSPRSGDLSVYWYQQSLDQGLQFLIQYYNGEERAKGNILERFSAQQFPDLHSELNLSSLELGDSALYFCASSVATSRNQALSGANVLTFGAGSRLTVL.

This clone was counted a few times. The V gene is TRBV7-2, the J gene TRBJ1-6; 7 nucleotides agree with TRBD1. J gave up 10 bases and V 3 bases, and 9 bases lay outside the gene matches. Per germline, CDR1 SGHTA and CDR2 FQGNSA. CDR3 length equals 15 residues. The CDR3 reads CASSLYRGSRSPLHF. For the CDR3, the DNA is TGTGCCAGCAGCTTGTACAGGGGCTCAAGGTCACCCCTCCACTTT.

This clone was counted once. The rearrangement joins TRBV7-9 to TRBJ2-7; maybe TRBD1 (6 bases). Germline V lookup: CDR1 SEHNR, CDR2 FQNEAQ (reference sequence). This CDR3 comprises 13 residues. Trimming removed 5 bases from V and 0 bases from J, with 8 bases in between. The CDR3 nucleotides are TGTGCCAGCAGCGGGGACACCTCCTACGAGCAGTACTTC. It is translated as CASSGDTSYEQYF.

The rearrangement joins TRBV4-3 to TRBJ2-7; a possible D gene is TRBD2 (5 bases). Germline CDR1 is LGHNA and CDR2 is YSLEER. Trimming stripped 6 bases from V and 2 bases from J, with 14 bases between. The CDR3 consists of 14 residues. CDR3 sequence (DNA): TGCGCCAGCAGTCAATTCAGCGGCCCCTACGAGCAGTACTTC. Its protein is CASSQFSGPYEQYF.

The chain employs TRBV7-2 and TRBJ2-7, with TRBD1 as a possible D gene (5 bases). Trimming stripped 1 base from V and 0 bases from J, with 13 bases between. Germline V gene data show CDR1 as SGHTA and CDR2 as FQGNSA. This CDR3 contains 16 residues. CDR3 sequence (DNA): TGTGCCAGCAGCTTAGGCGCCAGGGTGCACTCCTACGAGCAGTACTTC. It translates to CASSLGARVHSYEQYF. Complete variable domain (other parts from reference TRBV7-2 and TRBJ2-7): GAGVSQSPSNKVTEKGKDVELRCDPISGHTALYWYRQSLGQGLEFLIYFQGNSAPDKSGLPSDRFSAERTGGSVSTLTIQRTQQEDSAVYLCASSLGARVHSYEQYFGPGTRLTVT.

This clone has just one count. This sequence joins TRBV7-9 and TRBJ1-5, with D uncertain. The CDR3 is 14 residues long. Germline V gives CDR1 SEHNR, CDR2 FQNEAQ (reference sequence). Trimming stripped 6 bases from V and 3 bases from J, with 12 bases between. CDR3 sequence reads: CASSQDGLNQPQHF. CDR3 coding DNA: TGTGCCAGCAGTCAGGACGGGCTCAATCAGCCCCAGCATTTT.

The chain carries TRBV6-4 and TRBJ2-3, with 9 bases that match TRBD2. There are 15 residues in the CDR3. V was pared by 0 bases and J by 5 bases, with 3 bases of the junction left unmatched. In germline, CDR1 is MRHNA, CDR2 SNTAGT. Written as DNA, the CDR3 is TGTGCCAGCAGTGACTCGTTAGCGGGAGTAGATACGCAGTATTTT. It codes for CASSDSLAGVDTQYF.